The TCR beta chain described here comes from a study of cytomegalovirus exposure and HLA in healthy donors. Study findings and constraints: V segments that were indistinguishable, TRBV6-2 and TRBV6-3 among them, were omitted from analysis.

The PCR contained 60 Vbeta and 13 Jbeta primers. The protocol was immunoSEQ multiplex PCR, while the TCRdb copy is restricted to in-frame clones and leaves out a portion. The sample has approximately 160,000 clones; 80% to 85% are singletons. The CDR3 runs to 13 residues. Germline values: CDR1 SGHVS, CDR2 FQNEAQ. After removal of 5 bases from V and 7 bases from J, the junction contained 5 bases not matched to a gene. In regard to this clone: Its antigen is unknown.

The clonotype originates from a girl aged 2-10 years in good health and CMV-seropositive. This rearrangement joins TRBV7-8 to TRBJ2-1, with TRBD2 identical over 7 bases. Sequencing used PBMCs. The CDR3 protein is CASSHISGNEQFF. The CDR3 DNA reads as TGTGCCAGCAGCCACATTAGCGGGAATGAGCAGTTCTTC.